A single sample gave rise to the 26 T cell receptor beta chains below, sequenced in a study of spatial heterogeneity in lung cancer. Time point reported: sample taken at primary tumor resection. Unsorted whole RNA of tumor, nontumor lung or frozen PBMC was sequenced. TCRdb recomputed calls from the 5' RACE reads with MiXCR, one row per CDR3 protein. The table has about 82,000 distinct CDR3 sequences, roughly 12% seen once. Sequenced here: PBMCs, sampled at surgery. These receptors originate from a male donor with early-stage non-small cell lung cancer.

The chain uses TRBV5-1 and TRBJ2-1, with 12 bases identical to TRBD2. This CDR3 comprises 15 residues. Germline V gene sequence: CDR1 SGHRS, CDR2 YFSETQ. After removal of 0 bases from V and 7 bases from J, the junction contained 2 bases not matched to a gene. This chain's CDR3 is CASSLAGTSGNEQFF. CDR3 in DNA: TGCGCCAGCAGCTTGGCCGGGACTAGCGGGAATGAGCAGTTCTTC.

This clonotype was seen at least ten times. V usage is TRBV7-9 and J usage is TRBJ2-1; 11 nucleotides line up with TRBD1. V gave up 8 bases and J gave up 7 bases; unmatched junction bases: 7. There are 14 residues in the CDR3. Germline assignment: CDR1 SEHNR and CDR2 FQNEAQ (reference sequence). The CDR3 nucleotides are TGTGCCAGCCCACCCGGGACAGGGGGGAATGAGCAGTTCTTC. Amino acids: CASPPGTGGNEQFF.

This clonotype was counted between two and nine times. This chain connects TRBV12-3 or TRBV12-4 to TRBJ1-1; D unresolved. There are 13 residues in the CDR3. Trimming pared 4 bases from V and 3 bases from J, leaving 9 bases between. The CDR3 DNA follows: TGTGCCAGCAGTTCCGGTCCGCACACTGAAGCTTTCTTT. Amino acids: CASSSGPHTEAFF.

The genes are TRBV4-1 and TRBJ2-7; tentative D call: TRBD1 (6 bases). The CDR3 runs to 16 residues. Germline V gene lookup returns CDR1 MGHRA and CDR2 YSYEKL. Trimming left V 2 bases short and J 2 bases short, with 16 bases between. The CDR3 nucleotides are TGCGCCAGCAGCCAACCTAAGGGGGTCCCTACCTACGAGCAGTACTTC. Its protein is CASSQPKGVPTYEQYF.

This clonotype turned up a few times. At one of its ends the junction is not consistent with the germline gene, which may arise from a read error. The chain is built from TRBV20-1 and TRBJ2-5; TRBD2 matches at 10 bases. CDR3 length: 16 residues. CDR1 DFQATT and CDR2 SNEGSKA come from the germline V gene (reference sequence). The chain's CDR3 is CSARDSGTSVQETQYF. The CDR3 DNA follows: TGCAGTGCTCGAGACTCCGGGACTAGCGTCCAAGAGACCCAGTACTTC.

In its sample, this clonotype was seen a few times. The V call is TRBV3-1, the J call TRBJ2-3; TRBD2 matches 14 bases. The germline gives CDR1 LGHDT, CDR2 YNNKEL (reference sequence). The CDR3 length is 17 residues. V dropped 5 bases and J dropped 5; count of bases not matched to a gene: 9. The CDR3 DNA sequence: TGTGCCAGCAGCTCTAGGGGGACTAGCGGGGGTGGAGATACGCAGTATTTT. Amino acid sequence: CASSSRGTSGGGDTQYF.

This clonotype has a count of ten or more. The chain joins TRBV20-1 to TRBJ2-3; no clear D. Germline values: CDR1 DFQATT, CDR2 SNEGSKA (reference sequence). This CDR3 is built from 10 residues. Trimming stripped 5 bases from V and 6 bases from J, with 6 bases between. The CDR3 sequence: CSAGSDTQYF. CDR3 DNA: TGCAGTGCTGGCTCTGATACGCAGTATTTT.

Ten or more counts support this clonotype. The chain links TRBV12-5 to TRBJ1-5; D uncertain. The V end lost 2 bases, the J end lost 5 bases, and 4 bases lay between the germline ends. This CDR3 contains 12 residues. In germline, CDR1 is LGHNT, CDR2 FRNRAP. The CDR3: CASGLMDQPQHF. As DNA, the CDR3 is TGTGCTAGTGGTTTGATGGATCAGCCCCAGCATTTT.

This clonotype has only a few counts. This chain connects TRBV28 to TRBJ2-3; 10 positions match TRBD1. CDR1 is MDHEN and CDR2 is SYDVKM in the germline V gene. The CDR3 sequence is 14 residues long. J gave up 7 bases and V 7 bases, and 8 bases lay outside the gene matches. CDR3 DNA sequence: TGTGCCAGCACTTTGACAGGGGGCCATCATACGCAGTATTTT. This encodes CASTLTGGHHTQYF.

This clonotype was counted a few times. V gene TRBV10-3 combines with J gene TRBJ2-1, with D possibly being TRBD2 (5 bases). Germline CDR1 reads ENHRY; CDR2 reads SYGVKD. This CDR3 has 14 amino acids. V gave up 2 bases and J gave up 4 bases, with 9 bases separating them. CDR3 in amino acids: CAISEPRTYNEQFF. The CDR3 nucleotides are TGTGCCATCAGTGAGCCTCGGACTTACAATGAGCAGTTCTTC.

The chain has TRBV19 and TRBJ2-3; weak D call: TRBD2 (5 bases). In germline, CDR1 is LNHDA, CDR2 SQIVND (reference sequence). The V and J ends lost 8 bases and 1 base respectively, with 10 bases between them. The CDR3 totals 13 residues. In nucleotides, the CDR3 is TGTGCCAGTTTGTCACTAGGCACAGATACGCAGTATTTT. Its translation is CASLSLGTDTQYF.

This clonotype came up a few times. The chain uses TRBV10-3 and TRBJ2-2, with 9 bases that match TRBD2. This CDR3 is built from 19 residues. V lost 1 base, J lost 1 base, and 10 bases stayed unmatched. CDR1 is ENHRY, CDR2 SYGVKD, per germline. The CDR3 reads CAISELGSGGLQNTGELFF. The CDR3 DNA reads TGTGCCATCAGTGAGTTGGGTAGCGGGGGTCTACAGAACACCGGGGAGCTGTTTTTT.

As for this clonotype: This may be a read error, as it is one base from a much larger clone. The chain has TRBV11-1 and TRBJ2-7, with D maybe TRBD2 (5 bases). CDR3 size: 16 residues. Germline assignment: CDR1 SGHAT and CDR2 FQDESV (reference sequence). CDR3 protein: CASSLAGSHSSYEQYF. The CDR3 nucleotides are TGTGCCAGCAGCCTAGCTGGTTCCCACAGCTCCTACGAGCAGTACTTC.

This clonotype was counted only a few times. The chain combines TRBV20-1 with TRBJ2-7; the D gene is possibly TRBD2 (5 bases). V was pared by 4 bases and J by 2 bases, with 15 bases between. Germline CDR1 is DFQATT and CDR2 is SNEGSKA (reference sequence). The CDR3 contains 14 residues. Here the CDR3 DNA reads TGCAGTGCTACCCGGACGATCGGGGCCTACGAGCAGTACTTC. It translates to CSATRTIGAYEQYF.

The J gene is TRBJ1-1, the V gene TRBV19; perhaps TRBD1 as D (5 bases). V was trimmed by 4 bases and J by 3 bases, leaving 6 bases between them. The germline V gene encodes CDR1 LNHDA and CDR2 SQIVND (reference sequence). The CDR3 extends over 12 amino acids. CDR3 DNA sequence: TGTGCCAGTAGTAAAGGGGACACTGAAGCTTTCTTT. Translation: CASSKGDTEAFF.

This clonotype showed up many times. The CDR3 loop is CASSLDMGITGELFF. Written as DNA, the CDR3 is TGCGCCAGCAGCTTGGATATGGGGATTACCGGGGAGCTGTTTTTT. The chain employs TRBV5-1 and TRBJ2-2, with D unclear. CDR3 size: 15 residues. Germline V lookup: CDR1 SGHRS, CDR2 YFSETQ. V dropped 0 bases and J dropped 5 bases, with 11 bases sitting between them.

The V call is TRBV11-2, the J call TRBJ1-2; D uncertain. Trimming took 2 bases from V and 2 from J, leaving 9 bases between them. Germline assignment: CDR1 SGHAT and CDR2 FQNNGV. This CDR3 has 14 residues. CDR3 amino acids: CASSLHSTNYGYTF. CDR3 nucleotides: TGTGCCAGCAGCTTACACTCAACCAACTATGGCTACACCTTC.

A few counts support this clonotype. The rearrangement uses TRBV6-1 and TRBJ1-5; possible D gene TRBD1, 6 bases. V was cut by 5 bases and J by 1 base, with 18 bases left in between. This CDR3 has 17 residues. Looked up from germline, CDR1 is MNHNS and CDR2 is SASEGT. The CDR3 nucleotides read TGTGCCAGCAGTCCCCAGACAGGTTGGGAGAGCAATCAGCCCCAGCATTTT. Residues: CASSPQTGWESNQPQHF.

The chain links TRBV5-1 to TRBJ2-3; no reliable D call. Trimming shortened V by 4 bases and J by 0 bases, and 9 bases separated the two germline ends. The CDR3 loop spans 14 amino acids. Germline V gene sequence: CDR1 SGHRS, CDR2 YFSETQ. The CDR3 spells CASSDQSSTDTQYF. The CDR3 nucleotides are TGCGCCAGCAGCGATCAAAGCAGCACAGATACGCAGTATTTT.

This clonotype has a handful of counts. This chain uses TRBV7-9 with TRBJ2-5; 9 bases fit TRBD2. Germline V CDR1 and CDR2: SEHNR, FQNEAQ (reference sequence). This CDR3 region has 16 residues. J was trimmed by 2 bases and V by 1 base; bases with no gene match: 5. Here the CDR3 reads CASSLGASGTQETQYF. The DNA for the CDR3 is TGTGCCAGCAGCTTAGGGGCTAGCGGGACACAAGAGACCCAGTACTTC.

This clonotype was detected only a few times. This rearrangement joins TRBV29-1 to TRBJ1-2, with a weak D call TRBD1 (5 bases). CDR3 length equals 14 residues. The germline gives CDR1 SQVTM, CDR2 ANQGSEA. Trimming cost V 1 base and J 2 bases, with 11 bases left between them. The CDR3 sequence: CSVEALGQNYGYTF. The CDR3 bases are TGCAGCGTTGAAGCCCTGGGGCAGAACTATGGCTACACCTTC.

Relative to its sample, this clonotype is medium-sized. This sequence joins TRBV27 and TRBJ1-2, with D tentatively TRBD1 (6 bases). Germline-derived CDR1 and CDR2 are MNHEY and SMNVEV (reference sequence). Trimming stripped 5 bases from V and 1 base from J, with 14 bases between. CDR3 length: 15 residues. CDR3 residues: CASSMSGARNYGYTF. The CDR3 DNA reads as TGTGCCAGCAGTATGTCAGGGGCACGTAACTATGGCTACACCTTC.

This clonotype occurred a few times. The chain joins TRBV11-2 to TRBJ1-1; TRBD1 is a possible D gene (5 bases). Deletions cut 5 bases from V and 6 bases from J, with 10 bases between. CDR1 SGHAT and CDR2 FQNNGV come from the germline V gene. The CDR3 has 12 residues. The CDR3 bases are TGTGCCAGCAGCCAAGGGGCGGCTGAAGCTTTCTTT. It yields the protein CASSQGAAEAFF.

The chain couples TRBV20-1 to TRBJ2-3, with TRBD2 identical over 10 bases. Germline CDR1 and CDR2: DFQATT and SNEGSKA (reference sequence). The ends lost 7 bases at V and 6 bases at J; junction bases unmatched: 10. The CDR3 contains 14 residues. The CDR3 loop reads CSVPQSGGADTQYF. In DNA form, the CDR3 reads TGCAGTGTTCCCCAGAGCGGGGGGGCGGATACGCAGTATTTT.

There are a few counts of this clonotype. V gene TRBV5-1 combines with J gene TRBJ2-1; D is unresolved. The CDR3 consists of 13 residues. In germline, CDR1 is SGHRS, CDR2 YFSETQ. The V end was cut by 0 bases, the J end by 5 bases, with 6 bases between. CDR3 bases: TGCGCCAGCAGCTTGGCATCTAACAATGAGCAGTTCTTC. It specifies CASSLASNNEQFF.

The chain couples TRBV7-9 to TRBJ1-1; no clear D. Germline CDR1 is SEHNR and CDR2 is FQNEAQ (reference sequence). CDR3 size: 13 residues. V shed 5 bases and J shed 8 bases, with 15 bases lying between them. CDR3 sequence: CASSRPTDLEAFF. CDR3 DNA: TGTGCCAGCAGCCGGCCGACGGACTTGGAAGCTTTCTTT.